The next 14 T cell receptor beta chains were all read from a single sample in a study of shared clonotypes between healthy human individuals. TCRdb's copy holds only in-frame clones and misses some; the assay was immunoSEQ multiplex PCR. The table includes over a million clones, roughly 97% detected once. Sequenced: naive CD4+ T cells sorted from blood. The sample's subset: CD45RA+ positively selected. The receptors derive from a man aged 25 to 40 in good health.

CDR3: CASSDFAGALSTDTQYF. DNA of the CDR3: TGTGCCAGCAGCGACTTCGCGGGAGCGTTAAGCACAGATACGCAGTATTTT. The V call is TRBV7-8, the J call TRBJ2-3, with TRBD2 identical over 7 bases. The CDR3 totals 17 residues. CDR1 and CDR2 (germline): SGHVS, FQNEAQ. V lost 5 bases to trimming and J lost 0 bases; unmatched junction nucleotides: 11.

The CDR3 spells CASSRAGVGGTDTQYF. The DNA of the CDR3 is TGCGCCAGCAGTAGAGCGGGAGTGGGGGGCACAGATACGCAGTATTTT. The genes are TRBV10-2 and TRBJ2-3; 8 bases align to TRBD2. This CDR3 region has 16 residues. With V trimmed by 5 bases and J by 1 base, 8 bases remained unmatched. The V gene's germline CDR1 is WSHSY and CDR2 SAAADI.

The CDR3 here is CASSLAPGLAGPSSYNEQFF. The CDR3 DNA reads as TGTGCCAGCAGCTTGGCCCCGGGACTAGCGGGCCCGAGCTCCTACAATGAGCAGTTCTTC. V gene TRBV5-4 combines with J gene TRBJ2-1; 12 nucleotides match TRBD2. The junction had 10 bases not matched to a gene; V was cut back by 0 bases and J by 0 bases. This CDR3 is 20 amino acids long. In germline, CDR1 is SGHNT, CDR2 YYREEE (reference sequence).

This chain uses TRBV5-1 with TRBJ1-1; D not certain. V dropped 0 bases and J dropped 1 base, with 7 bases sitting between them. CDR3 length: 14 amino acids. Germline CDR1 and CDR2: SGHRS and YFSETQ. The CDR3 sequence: CASSLGASNTEAFF. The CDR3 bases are TGCGCCAGCAGCTTGGGGGCCTCGAACACTGAAGCTTTCTTT.

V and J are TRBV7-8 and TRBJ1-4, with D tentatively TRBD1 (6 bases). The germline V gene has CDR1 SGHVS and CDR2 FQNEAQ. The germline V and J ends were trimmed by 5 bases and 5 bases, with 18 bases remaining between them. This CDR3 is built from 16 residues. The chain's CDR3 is CASSPRPGARNEKLFF. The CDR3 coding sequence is TGTGCCAGCAGCCCGAGGCCAGGGGCGCGGAATGAAAAACTGTTTTTT.

The CDR3: CASSPPVGGLTGELFF. The CDR3 DNA follows: TGTGCCAGCAGCCCTCCGGTGGGGGGCCTGACCGGGGAGCTGTTTTTT. The V and J genes are TRBV9 and TRBJ2-2; either TRBD1 or TRBD2 may fit D (6 bases each). The CDR3 is 16 residues long. V shed 4 bases and J shed 5 bases, with 18 bases lying between them. Germline V CDR1 and CDR2: SGDLS, YYNGEE. The variable domain in full, completed from reference TRBV9 and TRBJ2-2, reads DSGVTQTPKHLITATGQRVTLRCSPRSGDLSVYWYQQSLDQGLQFLIQYYNGEERAKGNILERFSAQQFPDLHSELNLSSLELGDSALYFCASSPPVGGLTGELFFGEGSRLTVL.

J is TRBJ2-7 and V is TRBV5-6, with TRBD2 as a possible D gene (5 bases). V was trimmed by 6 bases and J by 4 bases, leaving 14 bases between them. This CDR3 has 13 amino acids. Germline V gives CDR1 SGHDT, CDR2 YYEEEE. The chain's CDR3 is CASTLTGKYEQYF. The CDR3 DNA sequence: TGTGCCAGCACCCTTACGGGAAAGTACGAGCAGTACTTC.

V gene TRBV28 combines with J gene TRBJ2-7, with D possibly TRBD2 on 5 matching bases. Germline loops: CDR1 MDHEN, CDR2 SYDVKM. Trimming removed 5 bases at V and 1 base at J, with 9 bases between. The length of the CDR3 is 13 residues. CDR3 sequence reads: CASSTTSSYEQYF. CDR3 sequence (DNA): TGTGCCAGCAGTACAACTAGTTCCTACGAGCAGTACTTC.

CDR3 protein: CASKREGDTQYF. The DNA of the CDR3 is TGTGCCAGCAAACGGGAGGGAGATACGCAGTATTTT. The chain links TRBV2 to TRBJ2-3; 8 nucleotides match TRBD2. The CDR3 runs 12 residues. V trimming: 7 bases; J trimming: 5 bases; junction bases outside the gene matches: 2. Germline V gene sequence: CDR1 SNHLY, CDR2 FYNNEI.

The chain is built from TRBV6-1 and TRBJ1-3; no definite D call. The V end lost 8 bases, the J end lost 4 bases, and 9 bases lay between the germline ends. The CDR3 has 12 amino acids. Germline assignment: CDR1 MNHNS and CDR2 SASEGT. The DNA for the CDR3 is TGTGCCAGCCGCCGATGGGGAAACACCATATATTTT. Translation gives CASRRWGNTIYF.

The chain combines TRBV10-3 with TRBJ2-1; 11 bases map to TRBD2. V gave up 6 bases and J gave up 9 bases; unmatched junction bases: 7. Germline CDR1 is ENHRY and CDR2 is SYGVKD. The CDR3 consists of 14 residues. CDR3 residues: CAIRTSGSYSEQFF. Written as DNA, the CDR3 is TGTGCCATCAGAACTAGCGGGAGTTATAGTGAGCAGTTCTTC.

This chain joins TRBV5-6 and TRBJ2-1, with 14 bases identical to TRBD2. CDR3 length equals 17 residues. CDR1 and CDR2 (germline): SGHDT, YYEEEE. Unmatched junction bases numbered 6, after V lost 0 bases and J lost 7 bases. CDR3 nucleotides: TGTGCCAGCAGCTTGGCCTTAGGACTAGCGGGAGGTAATGAGCAGTTCTTC. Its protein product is CASSLALGLAGGNEQFF. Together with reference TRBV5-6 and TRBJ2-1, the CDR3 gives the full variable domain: DAGVTQSPTHLIKTRGQQVTLRCSPKSGHDTVSWYQQALGQGPQFIFQYYEEEERQRGNFPDRFSGHQFPNYSSELNVNALLLGDSALYLCASSLALGLAGGNEQFFGPGTRLTVL.

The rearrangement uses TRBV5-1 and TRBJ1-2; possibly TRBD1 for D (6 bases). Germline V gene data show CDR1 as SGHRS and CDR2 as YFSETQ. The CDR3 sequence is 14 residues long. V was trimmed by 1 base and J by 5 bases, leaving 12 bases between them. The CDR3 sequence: CASSLSPTGYGYTF. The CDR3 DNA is TGCGCCAGCAGCTTGAGCCCTACAGGGTATGGCTACACCTTC.

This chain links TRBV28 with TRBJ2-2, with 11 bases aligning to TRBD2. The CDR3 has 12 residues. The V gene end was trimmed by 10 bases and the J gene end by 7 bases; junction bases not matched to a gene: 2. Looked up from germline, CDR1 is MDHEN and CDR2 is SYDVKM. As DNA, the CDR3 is TGTGCCACTAGCGGGAGGATCGGGGAGCTGTTTTTT. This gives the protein CATSGRIGELFF.